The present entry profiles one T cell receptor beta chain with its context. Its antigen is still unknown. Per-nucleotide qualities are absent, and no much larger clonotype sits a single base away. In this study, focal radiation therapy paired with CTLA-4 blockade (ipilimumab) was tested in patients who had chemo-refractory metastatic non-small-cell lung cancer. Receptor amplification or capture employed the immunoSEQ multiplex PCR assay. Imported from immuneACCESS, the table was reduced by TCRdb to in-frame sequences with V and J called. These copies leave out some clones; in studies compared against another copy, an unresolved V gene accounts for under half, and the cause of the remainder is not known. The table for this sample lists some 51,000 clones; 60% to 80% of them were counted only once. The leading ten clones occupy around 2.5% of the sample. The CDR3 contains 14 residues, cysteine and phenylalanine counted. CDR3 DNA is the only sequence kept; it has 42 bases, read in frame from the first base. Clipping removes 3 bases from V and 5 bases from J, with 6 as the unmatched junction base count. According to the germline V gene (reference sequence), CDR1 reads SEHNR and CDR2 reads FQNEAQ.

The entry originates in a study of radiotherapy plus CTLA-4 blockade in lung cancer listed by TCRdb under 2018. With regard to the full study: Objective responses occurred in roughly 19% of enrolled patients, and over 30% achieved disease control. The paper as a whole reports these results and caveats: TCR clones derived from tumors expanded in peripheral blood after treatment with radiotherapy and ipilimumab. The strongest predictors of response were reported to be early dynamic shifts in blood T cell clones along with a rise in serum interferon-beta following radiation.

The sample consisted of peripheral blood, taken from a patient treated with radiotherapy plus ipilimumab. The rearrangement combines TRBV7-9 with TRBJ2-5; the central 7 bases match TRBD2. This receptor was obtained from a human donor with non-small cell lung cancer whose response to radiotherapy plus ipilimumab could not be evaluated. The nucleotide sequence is TGTGCCAGCAGCTTCCCGACTAGCTCGGAGACCCAGTACTTC. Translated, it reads CASSFPTSSETQYF.